The rows below give T cell receptor beta chains drawn from one sample of a study of human T cells and chemical hapten exposure. From the RACE reads, TCRdb called clonotypes with MiXCR, one entry per CDR3 protein. Among around 100,000 distinct CDR3 sequences listed, more than 9.5% were seen once. Sequences were derived from whole blood, sampled in connection with sensitization to the hapten diphenylcyclopropenone (DPC). Receptor source: a woman between 40 and 50 years old with alopecia areata. Some clones in this sample may be carry-over from other donors' samples. CDR3s include the opening cysteine and the closing phenylalanine or tryptophan. Each record gives: clone size, D gene, V gene, J gene, CDR3 length, CDR3 DNA, CDR3 protein. D genes are given only for firm matches. A row's size may be missing; if present it is once, few, many or a size class.

clone size: few
D gene: TRBD1
V gene: TRBV6-5
J gene: TRBJ1-2
CDR3 length: 16
CDR3 DNA: TGTGCCAGCAGTTCCCACACCGGGACAGGCAACTATGGCTACACCTTC
CDR3 protein: CASSSHTGTGNYGYTF

clone size: .
D gene: TRBD2
V gene: TRBV3-1
J gene: TRBJ2-5
CDR3 length: 19
CDR3 DNA: TGTGCCAGCAGCCAACTTGGGACTAGCGGGGGCCCCATCCGGGAGACCCAGTACTTC
CDR3 protein: CASSQLGTSGGPIRETQYF

clone size: .
D gene: TRBD1
V gene: TRBV12-3/TRBV12-4
J gene: TRBJ2-2
CDR3 length: 17
CDR3 DNA: TGTGCCAGCAGTTCCTCCCGGACAGGGGGGTGGGCCGGGGAGCTGTTTTTT
CDR3 protein: CASSSSRTGGWAGELFF

clone size: many
D gene: .
V gene: TRBV6-2/TRBV6-3
J gene: TRBJ2-5
CDR3 length: 14
CDR3 DNA: TGTGCCAGCAGTTACGGGGGAAGCGTTAAGACCCAGTACTTC
CDR3 protein: CASSYGGSVKTQYF

clone size: .
D gene: TRBD2
V gene: TRBV30
J gene: TRBJ2-3
CDR3 length: 16
CDR3 DNA: TGTGCCTGGAGTGCTACTAGCGGGGGTCCCACAGATACGCAGTATTTT
CDR3 protein: CAWSATSGGPTDTQYF

clone size: few
D gene: .
V gene: TRBV29-1
J gene: TRBJ2-1
CDR3 length: 12
CDR3 DNA: TGCAGCGTTGATCAAGGGGTGGATGAGCAGTTCTTC
CDR3 protein: CSVDQGVDEQFF

clone size: many
D gene: TRBD1
V gene: TRBV6-5
J gene: TRBJ2-7
CDR3 length: 14
CDR3 DNA: TGTGCCAGCAGTTACTCATCAGGGGGCGAGAGGCAGTACTTC
CDR3 protein: CASSYSSGGERQYF

clone size: few
D gene: .
V gene: TRBV27
J gene: TRBJ2-1
CDR3 length: 11
CDR3 DNA: TGTGCCAGCAGTGTTCAGAATGAGCAGTTCTTC
CDR3 protein: CASSVQNEQFF

clone size: few
D gene: .
V gene: TRBV5-1
J gene: TRBJ2-1
CDR3 length: 15
CDR3 DNA: TGCGCCAGCAGCTCAGGACCCCGGATCAGCGATGAGCAGTTCTTC
CDR3 protein: CASSSGPRISDEQFF

clone size: many
D gene: .
V gene: TRBV6-2/TRBV6-3
J gene: TRBJ2-7
CDR3 length: 14
CDR3 DNA: TGTGCCAGCAGTTCGACAGGCACTTCCTACGAGCAGTACTTC
CDR3 protein: CASSSTGTSYEQYF

clone size: few
D gene: TRBD1
V gene: TRBV18
J gene: TRBJ1-1
CDR3 length: 16
CDR3 DNA: TGTGCCAGCTCACCTCCCACCGGGACAGGGGGGACTGAAGCTTTCTTT
CDR3 protein: CASSPPTGTGGTEAFF

clone size: few
D gene: .
V gene: TRBV20-1
J gene: TRBJ2-3
CDR3 length: 13
CDR3 DNA: TGCAGTGCCCCGGGGGCGGGCCCAGATACGCAGTATTTT
CDR3 protein: CSAPGAGPDTQYF

clone size: few
D gene: .
V gene: TRBV2
J gene: TRBJ1-1
CDR3 length: 13
CDR3 DNA: TGTGCCAGCAATACAGGGCTGAACACTGAAGCTTTCTTT
CDR3 protein: CASNTGLNTEAFF

clone size: .
D gene: .
V gene: TRBV4-3
J gene: TRBJ2-6
CDR3 length: 15
CDR3 DNA: TGCGCCAGCAGCCACGGGAGCTCTGGGGCCAACGTCCTGACTTTC
CDR3 protein: CASSHGSSGANVLTF

clone size: .
D gene: .
V gene: TRBV9
J gene: TRBJ2-1
CDR3 length: 14
CDR3 DNA: TGTGCCAGCACTCGGGGACAAATCGACAATGAGCAGTTCTTC
CDR3 protein: CASTRGQIDNEQFF

clone size: few
D gene: .
V gene: TRBV27
J gene: TRBJ2-7
CDR3 length: 10
CDR3 DNA: TGTGCCAGCAGTGGCATGGAGCAGTACTTC
CDR3 protein: CASSGMEQYF

clone size: few
D gene: .
V gene: TRBV5-1
J gene: TRBJ2-7
CDR3 length: 13
CDR3 DNA: TGCGCCAGCGGCCGGGACACAGCCTACGAGCAGTACTTC
CDR3 protein: CASGRDTAYEQYF

clone size: .
D gene: .
V gene: TRBV9
J gene: TRBJ2-7
CDR3 length: 15
CDR3 DNA: TGTGCCAGCAGCGCGAGAGGTTCGAGCTCCTACGAGCAGTACTTC
CDR3 protein: CASSARGSSSYEQYF

clone size: few
D gene: TRBD1
V gene: TRBV28
J gene: TRBJ2-7
CDR3 length: 14
CDR3 DNA: TGTGCCAGCACCCGGGACAGGGGGCCCAACGAGCAGTACTTC
CDR3 protein: CASTRDRGPNEQYF

clone size: many
D gene: TRBD2
V gene: TRBV27
J gene: TRBJ2-3
CDR3 length: 15
CDR3 DNA: TGTGCCAGCACCAAGCGGGGGTCTAGCACAGATACGCAGTATTTT
CDR3 protein: CASTKRGSSTDTQYF

clone size: .
D gene: .
V gene: TRBV5-4
J gene: TRBJ2-6
CDR3 length: 15
CDR3 DNA: TGTGCCACCCGGGCGGCGGCCTCTGGGGCCAACGTCCTGACTTTC
CDR3 protein: CATRAAASGANVLTF

clone size: many
D gene: TRBD1
V gene: TRBV18
J gene: TRBJ1-1
CDR3 length: 15
CDR3 DNA: TGTGCCAGCTCACCAGCGACAGGGTTCGGCACTGAAGCTTTCTTT
CDR3 protein: CASSPATGFGTEAFF

clone size: few
D gene: .
V gene: TRBV18
J gene: TRBJ2-1
CDR3 length: 14
CDR3 DNA: TGTGCCAGCTCATCGGTCACGATCGGTAATGAGCAGTTCTTC
CDR3 protein: CASSSVTIGNEQFF